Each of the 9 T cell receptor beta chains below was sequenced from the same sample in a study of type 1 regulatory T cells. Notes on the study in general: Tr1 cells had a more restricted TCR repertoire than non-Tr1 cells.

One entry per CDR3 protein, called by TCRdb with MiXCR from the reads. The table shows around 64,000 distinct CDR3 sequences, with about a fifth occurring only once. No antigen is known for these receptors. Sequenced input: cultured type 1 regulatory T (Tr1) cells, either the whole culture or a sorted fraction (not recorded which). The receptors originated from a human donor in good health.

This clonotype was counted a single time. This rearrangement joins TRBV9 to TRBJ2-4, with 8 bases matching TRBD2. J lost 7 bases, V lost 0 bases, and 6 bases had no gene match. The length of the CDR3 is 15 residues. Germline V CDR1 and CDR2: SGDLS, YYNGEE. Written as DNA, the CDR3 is TGTGCCAGCAGCGTAGGTTTGAGCGGGGGCAACATTCAGTACTTC. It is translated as CASSVGLSGGNIQYF.

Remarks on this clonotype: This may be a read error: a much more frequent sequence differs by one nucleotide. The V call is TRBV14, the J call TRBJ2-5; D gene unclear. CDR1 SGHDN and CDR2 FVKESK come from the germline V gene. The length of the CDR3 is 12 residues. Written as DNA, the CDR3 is TGTACCAGCAGCCAAGAAATGGAGACCCAGTACTTC. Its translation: CTSSQEMETQYF.

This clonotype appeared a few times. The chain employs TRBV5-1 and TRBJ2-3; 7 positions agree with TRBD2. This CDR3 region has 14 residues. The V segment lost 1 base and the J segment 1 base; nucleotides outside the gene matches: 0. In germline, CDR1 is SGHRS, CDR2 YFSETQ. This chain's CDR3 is CASSLSGGTDTQYF. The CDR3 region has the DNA TGCGCCAGCAGCTTGAGCGGGGGCACAGATACGCAGTATTTT. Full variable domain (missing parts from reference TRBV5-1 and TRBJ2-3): KAGVTQTPRYLIKTRGQQVTLSCSPISGHRSVSWYQQTPGQGLQFLFEYFSETQRNKGNFPGRFSGRQFSNSRSEMNVSTLELGDSALYLCASSLSGGTDTQYFGPGTRLTVL.

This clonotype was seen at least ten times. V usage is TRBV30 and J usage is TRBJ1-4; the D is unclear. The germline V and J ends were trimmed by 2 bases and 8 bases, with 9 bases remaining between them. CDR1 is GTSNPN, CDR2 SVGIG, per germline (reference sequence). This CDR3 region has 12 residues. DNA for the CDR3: TGTGCCTGGAGTATCAGTAGGGAAAAACTGTTTTTT. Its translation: CAWSISREKLFF.

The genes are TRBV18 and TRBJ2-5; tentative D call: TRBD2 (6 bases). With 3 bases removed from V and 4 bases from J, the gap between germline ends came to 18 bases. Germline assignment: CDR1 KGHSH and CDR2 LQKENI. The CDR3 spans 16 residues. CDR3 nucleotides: TGTGCCAGCTCACCCAACCACCCGGGAGAGGGAGAGACCCAGTACTTC. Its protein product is CASSPNHPGEGETQYF.

The CDR3 DNA is TGTGCCAGCAGCTTAACCGCGGACCAGCCCCAGCATTTT. Residues: CASSLTADQPQHF. The rearrangement joins TRBV7-9 to TRBJ1-5; D remains unclear. Germline V lookup: CDR1 SEHNR, CDR2 FQNEAQ (reference sequence). The CDR3 consists of 13 residues. The V end was cut by 2 bases, the J end by 7 bases, with 9 bases between.

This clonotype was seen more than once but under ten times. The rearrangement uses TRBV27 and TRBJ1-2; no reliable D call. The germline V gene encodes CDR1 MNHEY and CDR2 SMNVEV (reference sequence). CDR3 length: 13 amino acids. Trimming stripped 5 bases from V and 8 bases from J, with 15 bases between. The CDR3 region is CASSMRTRAGYTF. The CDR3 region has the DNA TGTGCCAGCAGTATGCGGACGAGGGCGGGCTACACCTTC.

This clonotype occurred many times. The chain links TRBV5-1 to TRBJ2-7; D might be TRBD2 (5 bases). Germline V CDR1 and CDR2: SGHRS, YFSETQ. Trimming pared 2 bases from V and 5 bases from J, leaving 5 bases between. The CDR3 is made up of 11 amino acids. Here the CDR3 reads CASSLADEQYF. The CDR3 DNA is TGCGCCAGCAGCTTAGCGGACGAGCAGTACTTC.

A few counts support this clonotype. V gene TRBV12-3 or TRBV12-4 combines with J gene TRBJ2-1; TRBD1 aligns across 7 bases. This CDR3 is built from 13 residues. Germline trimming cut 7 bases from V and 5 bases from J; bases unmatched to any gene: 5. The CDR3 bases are TGTGCCAGCAATCGAGGACAGGACAATGAGCAGTTCTTC. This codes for CASNRGQDNEQFF.